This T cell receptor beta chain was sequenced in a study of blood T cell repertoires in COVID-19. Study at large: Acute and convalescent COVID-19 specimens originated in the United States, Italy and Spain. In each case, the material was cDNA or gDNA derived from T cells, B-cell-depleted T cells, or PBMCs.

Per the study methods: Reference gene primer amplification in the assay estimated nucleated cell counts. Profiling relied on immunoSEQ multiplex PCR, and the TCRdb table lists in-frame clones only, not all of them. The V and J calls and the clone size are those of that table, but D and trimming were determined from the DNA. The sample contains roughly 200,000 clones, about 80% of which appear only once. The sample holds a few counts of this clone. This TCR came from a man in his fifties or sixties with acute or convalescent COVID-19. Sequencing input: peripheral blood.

CDR3 in amino acids: CASSWQGPNYGYTF. CDR3 bases: TGTGCCAGTAGTTGGCAGGGTCCTAACTATGGCTACACCTTC. The chain employs TRBV19 and TRBJ1-2; a possible D gene is TRBD1 (5 bases). Germline V gene sequence: CDR1 LNHDA, CDR2 SQIVND (reference sequence). The CDR3 totals 14 residues. Between the trimmed V and J ends, which lost 5 bases and 0 bases, there was a span of 10 bases.